This paragraph covers one TCR beta chain sequence. The antigen is unknown. The data were produced by immunoSEQ multiplex PCR, yet TCRdb's version contains in-frame clones alone and is incomplete. The sample shows 2.5 million or so clones, 90% to 95% of them seen only once. This entry belongs to a study of shared clonotypes between healthy human individuals. Notes on the study in general: Relative to clonotypes present in all four donors, those not shared had lower generation probabilities. Generally, naive subsets (rather than memory subsets) showed larger estimated richness. The diversity represented, both genetic and in exposure history, was limited by few donors.

The sequencing sample was made of naive CD4+ T cells sorted from blood. Subset noted: CD45RA+ positively selected. The receptor was isolated from a young man in good health.

Here the CDR3 DNA reads TGTGCCAGCAGCCCCGGGACGGCAAGTGAGGGCTACACCTTC. It specifies CASSPGTASEGYTF. This sequence joins TRBV7-8 and TRBJ1-2; a weak D match, TRBD1 (5 bases). The CDR3 is made up of 14 amino acids. In germline, CDR1 is SGHVS, CDR2 FQNEAQ. Trimming left V 5 bases short and J 8 bases short, with 18 bases between.